These 21 T cell receptor beta chains came from one sample sequenced in a study of OX40 agonist ivuxolimab in advanced cancers. Method: immunoSEQ multiplex PCR; TCRdb's copy keeps in-frame clones and lacks some. The table lists fewer than 60,000 clones, just over 90% of them singletons. This specimen consisted of CD4+ or CD8+ T cells sorted from blood, obtained in a trial of the OX40 agonist ivuxolimab. These receptors were obtained from an adult with an advanced solid tumor such as melanoma, head and neck, liver or kidney cancer.

The chain uses TRBV6-4 and TRBJ1-2; 7 nucleotides align to TRBD1. Germline values: CDR1 MRHNA, CDR2 SNTAGT. The V and J ends lost 6 bases and 0 bases, in that order; junction bases with no gene match: 4. The CDR3 length is 14 residues. CDR3 in DNA: TGTGCCAGCAGGCCAGGGACAGCTAACTATGGCTACACCTTC. Residues: CASRPGTANYGYTF.

The chain uses TRBV7-3 and TRBJ1-1; 8 nucleotides line up with TRBD1. V shed 2 bases and J 6 bases; nucleotides not matched to a gene: 2. Germline V gene lookup returns CDR1 SGHTA and CDR2 FQGTGA. The CDR3 runs 13 residues. The CDR3 is CASSLVRGPEAFF. The CDR3 coding sequence is TGTGCCAGCAGCTTAGTCAGGGGGCCTGAAGCTTTCTTT. Supplemented by reference TRBV7-3 and TRBJ1-1, the full variable domain reads GAGVSQTPSNKVTEKGKYVELRCDPISGHTALYWYRQSLGQGPEFLIYFQGTGAADDSGLPNDRFFAVRPEGSVSTLKIQRTERGDSAVYLCASSLVRGPEAFFGQGTRLTVV.

The genes are TRBV6-5 and TRBJ1-5; 10 bases agree with TRBD1. The CDR3 is 15 residues long. Germline loops: CDR1 MNHEY, CDR2 SVGAGI. The J segment lost 5 bases and the V segment lost 7 bases, leaving 8 bases of the junction unmatched. CDR3 nucleotides: TGTGCCAGCACCCCGGGGACAGGGGTGGATCAGCCCCAGCATTTT. Its translation is CASTPGTGVDQPQHF.

This chain joins TRBV14 and TRBJ2-5, with D perhaps TRBD2 (7 bases). The J call may be wrong; the DNA end is better matched by TRBJ2-7. Germline V gene sequence: CDR1 SGHDN, CDR2 FVKESK. The CDR3 runs 16 residues. The CDR3 nucleotides read TGTGCCAGCAGCCAAAGGGGGGGAGGAAGCTCCTACGAGCAGTACTTC. It codes for CASSQRGGGSSYEQYF.

This chain links TRBV11-1 with TRBJ2-1; D may be TRBD1 or TRBD2 (5 bases each). The V gene lost 2 bases and the J gene lost 0 bases, with 11 bases spanning the gap. CDR1 is SGHAT and CDR2 is FQDESV in the germline V gene (reference sequence). This CDR3 region has 16 residues. In DNA, the CDR3 is TGTGCCAGCAGCTTAAATTCAGGGAGCTCCTACAATGAGCAGTTCTTC. This codes for CASSLNSGSSYNEQFF.

J is TRBJ2-7 and V is TRBV7-8; maybe TRBD1 (6 bases). V lost 4 bases to trimming and J lost 3 bases, with 10 bases between them. Per the germline V gene, CDR1 is SGHVS and CDR2 is FQNEAQ. CDR3 size: 13 residues. The CDR3 loop is CASSSWTVYEQYF. CDR3 sequence (DNA): TGTGCCAGCAGCTCCTGGACAGTCTACGAGCAGTACTTC.

The rearrangement links TRBV27 to TRBJ2-7; a weak D match, TRBD1 (6 bases). The CDR3 is made up of 14 amino acids. Per germline, CDR1 MNHEY and CDR2 SMNVEV (reference sequence). Between the trimmed V and J ends, which lost 0 bases and 7 bases, there was a span of 13 bases. The CDR3 sequence is CASSLSDSLREQYF. In DNA form, the CDR3 reads TGTGCCAGCAGTTTATCGGACAGCTTAAGGGAGCAGTACTTC.

The chain has TRBV19 and TRBJ2-1; 8 bases line up with TRBD2. The J segment lost 4 bases and the V segment lost 5 bases, leaving 10 bases of the junction unmatched. The CDR3 loop spans 16 amino acids. Germline loops: CDR1 LNHDA, CDR2 SQIVND (reference sequence). CDR3 sequence reads: CASSGGRGAPYNEQFF. The CDR3, as DNA: TGTGCCAGTAGTGGGGGGCGGGGGGCCCCGTACAATGAGCAGTTCTTC.

The CDR3 loop reads CASSRDIFSNQPQHF. The DNA for the CDR3 is TGTGCCAGCAGCCGGGACATCTTTAGCAATCAGCCCCAGCATTTT. The J gene is TRBJ1-5, the V gene TRBV7-2; the D gene is possibly TRBD1 (6 bases). V lost 5 bases and J lost 0, with 11 bases in between. CDR1 and CDR2 (germline): SGHTA, FQGNSA. CDR3 size: 15 residues.

The rearrangement joins TRBV6-6 to TRBJ2-7; TRBD2 matches 8 bases. Losses at the gene ends were 6 bases for V and 0 bases for J; bases not matched to a gene: 4. CDR3 length: 14 amino acids. In germline, CDR1 is MNHNY, CDR2 SVGAGI (reference sequence). CDR3 bases: TGTGCCAGCAGACAAGCGGGGGCCTCCTACGAGCAGTACTTC. It encodes CASRQAGASYEQYF.

In its sample, this clone was seen once. The V call is TRBV2, the J call TRBJ1-1; D uncertain. Trimming removed 7 bases from V and 1 base from J, with 16 bases in between. The CDR3 is made up of 15 amino acids. Germline lookup yields CDR1 SNHLY and CDR2 FYNNEI. Here the CDR3 reads CASKGRNGRNTEAFF. CDR3 nucleotides: TGTGCCAGCAAAGGACGGAACGGTAGGAACACTGAAGCTTTCTTT.

The chain is built from TRBV2 and TRBJ1-5, with D tentatively TRBD1 (5 bases). The CDR3 runs 13 residues. V lost 4 bases, J lost 7 bases, and 11 bases lay in between. Per the germline V gene, CDR1 is SNHLY and CDR2 is FYNNEI. The CDR3 DNA reads TGTGCCAGCAGTGTGGGGGTGGCCCAGCCCCAGCATTTT. This gives the protein CASSVGVAQPQHF.

This chain links TRBV15 with TRBJ2-2, with D possibly matching TRBD2 (5 bases). The CDR3 extends over 16 amino acids. Germline V gives CDR1 LNHNV, CDR2 YYDKDF (reference sequence). V lost 0 bases to trimming and J lost 3 bases, with 11 bases between them. CDR3 nucleotide sequence: TGTGCCACCAGCAGAGAGAGGGAACTTTACACCGGGGAGCTGTTTTTT. Protein product: CATSRERELYTGELFF.

The CDR3 loop reads CASSDRDRVVYEQYF. Here the CDR3 DNA reads TGTGCCAGCAGCGACCGGGACAGGGTAGTCTACGAGCAGTACTTC. The rearrangement uses TRBV21-1 and TRBJ2-7; the DNA was not compared with TRBD1, the D call given in the table. TRBV21-1 is labeled a pseudogene. This CDR3 is 15 amino acids long.

This chain links TRBV20-1 with TRBJ1-5, with D possibly being TRBD1 (6 bases). The CDR3 length is 11 residues. CDR1 is DFQATT and CDR2 is SNEGSKA in the germline V gene (reference sequence). The CDR3 protein is CRGVGALPQHF. In DNA form, the CDR3 reads TGCAGGGGGGTGGGGGCACTGCCCCAGCATTTT.

The chain recombines TRBV15 with TRBJ2-6; D ambiguous. Trimming removed 5 bases from V and 4 bases from J, with 6 bases in between. CDR1 and CDR2 from the germline V gene are LNHNV and YYDKDF (reference sequence). The CDR3 has 13 amino acids. CDR3 coding DNA: TGTGCCACCAGCCTCCCCGGGGCCAACGTCCTGACTTTC. Amino acid sequence: CATSLPGANVLTF.

The rearrangement uses TRBV6-1 and TRBJ2-1, with no clear D. This CDR3 is built from 14 residues. CDR1 and CDR2 (germline): MNHNS, SASEGT. Between the trimmed V and J ends, which lost 1 base and 4 bases, there was a span of 8 bases. CDR3 DNA: TGTGCCAGCAGTGAAGAGGACCTTTACAATGAGCAGTTCTTC. Translation: CASSEEDLYNEQFF.

V and J are TRBV28 and TRBJ2-3; 7 positions match TRBD2. Germline V CDR1 and CDR2: MDHEN, SYDVKM. The CDR3 spans 12 residues. Trimming took 6 bases from V and 7 from J; bases not matched to a gene: 4. The CDR3 loop reads CASRGGSNTQYF. The DNA of the CDR3 is TGTGCCAGCAGGGGCGGGAGCAATACGCAGTATTTT.

This chain connects TRBV9 to TRBJ2-7; D gene unclear. Germline-derived CDR1 and CDR2 are SGDLS and YYNGEE. Trimming cost V 5 bases and J 3 bases, with 12 bases left between them. This CDR3 comprises 13 residues. DNA of the CDR3: TGTGCCAGCAGTATAGGGCCCAGCTACGAGCAGTACTTC. This encodes CASSIGPSYEQYF.

Only a few counts were recorded for this clone. The chain has TRBV28 and TRBJ1-5; D not certain. Trimming shortened V by 6 bases and J by 6 bases, and 18 bases separated the two germline ends. The CDR3 sequence is 15 residues long. CDR1 is MDHEN and CDR2 is SYDVKM in the germline V gene. The CDR3 DNA is TGTGCCAGCAGGCCCCTCTGGGGTCGGGGTCAGCCCCAGCATTTT. Translation: CASRPLWGRGQPQHF.

The chain employs TRBV4-1 and TRBJ1-6; D ambiguous. The CDR3 consists of 16 residues. CDR1 is MGHRA, CDR2 YSYEKL, per germline. V lost 2 bases and J lost 7, with 15 bases in between. CDR3 coding DNA: TGCGCCAGCAGCCAATCTCGAATGGGCCAAAATTCACCCCTCCACTTT. This encodes CASSQSRMGQNSPLHF.